Presented here are 18 T cell receptor beta chains from one specimen sequenced in a study of T cell repertoires in cytomegalovirus infection. TCRdb ran MiXCR on the reads and lists one entry per CDR3 protein. The sample carries fewer than 85,000 distinct CDR3 sequences, around 3.8% recorded once. The sample consisted of PBMCs. The receptors were gathered from a human donor in good health (CMV status not recorded). Some clones in this sample may be carry-over from other donors' samples.

This clonotype was recorded at least ten times. V and J are TRBV7-9 and TRBJ1-4; no clear D. The V end lost 5 bases, the J end lost 8 bases, and 9 bases lay between the germline ends. This CDR3 region has 12 residues. CDR1 is SEHNR, CDR2 FQNEAQ, per germline (reference sequence). Written as DNA, the CDR3 is TGTGCCAGCAGCAAGGGTGGGGAAAAACTGTTTTTT. Its protein product is CASSKGGEKLFF.

This clonotype was seen at least ten times. The chain couples TRBV28 to TRBJ2-7; the D gene is possibly TRBD2 (5 bases). Trimming cost V 5 bases and J 7 bases, with 12 bases left between them. The CDR3 consists of 12 residues. Germline V gene sequence: CDR1 MDHEN, CDR2 SYDVKM. The CDR3 here is CASSGGTKEQYF. The CDR3 DNA follows: TGTGCCAGCAGTGGAGGAACTAAGGAGCAGTACTTC.

This clonotype was counted at least ten times. The chain uses TRBV7-3 and TRBJ1-1; D is undetermined. V was clipped by 1 base and J by 0 bases, with 3 bases between them. This CDR3 has 13 residues. Germline V gives CDR1 SGHTA, CDR2 FQGTGA. The CDR3 DNA reads TGTGCCAGCAGCTTAATGCTGAACACTGAAGCTTTCTTT. Translation: CASSLMLNTEAFF.

This clonotype was seen at least ten times. This chain connects TRBV28 to TRBJ1-5; D gene unclear. V dropped 6 bases and J dropped 7 bases, with 19 bases sitting between them. Germline V gives CDR1 MDHEN, CDR2 SYDVKM. There are 15 residues in the CDR3. The CDR3 region is CASRIRVHQGQPQHF. As DNA, the CDR3 is TGTGCCAGCAGAATTCGGGTCCATCAAGGGCAGCCCCAGCATTTT.

This clonotype was recorded at least ten times. J is TRBJ2-1 and V is TRBV7-2, with D perhaps matching TRBD1 (6 bases). V was clipped by 5 bases and J by 6 bases, with 11 bases between them. The germline CDR1 and CDR2 sequences are SGHTA and FQGNSA. The CDR3 has 13 residues. The CDR3 coding sequence is TGTGCCAGCAGCGTGGGACACCGCAATGAGCAGTTCTTC. Its translation is CASSVGHRNEQFF.

This clonotype was seen many times. CDR3 loop: CSVQHGALGYEQYF. The CDR3 DNA reads TGCAGCGTTCAGCACGGGGCCTTGGGCTACGAGCAGTACTTC. This chain uses TRBV29-1 with TRBJ2-7; tentatively, D is TRBD1 or TRBD2 (5 bases each). V lost 5 bases and J 3 bases, leaving 17 bases between the germline ends. This CDR3 region has 14 residues. From germline, CDR1 is SQVTM and CDR2 ANQGSEA.

This clonotype was detected many times. This chain links TRBV7-8 with TRBJ1-3, with TRBD1 identical over 9 bases. The germline V gene has CDR1 SGHVS and CDR2 FQNEAQ. V dropped 2 bases and J dropped 2; count of bases not matched to a gene: 4. The CDR3 is 16 amino acids. The CDR3 DNA sequence: TGTGCCAGCAGCTTACGGACAGGGGACACTGGAAACACCATATATTTT. Amino acids: CASSLRTGDTGNTIYF.

This clonotype was recorded at least ten times. The gene calls are TRBV5-1 and TRBJ1-5, with 7 bases fitting TRBD1. CDR1 is SGHRS and CDR2 is YFSETQ in the germline V gene. This CDR3 has 17 residues. Trimming removed 0 bases from V and 4 bases from J; junction bases left unmatched: 10. The CDR3, as DNA: TGCGCCAGCAGCTTGGGCCCGGGACAGTCGCTAAATCAGCCCCAGCATTTT. Its translation is CASSLGPGQSLNQPQHF. The full variable domain, with the rest looked up from reference TRBV5-1 and TRBJ1-5, is KAGVTQTPRYLIKTRGQQVTLSCSPISGHRSVSWYQQTPGQGLQFLFEYFSETQRNKGNFPGRFSGRQFSNSRSEMNVSTLELGDSALYLCASSLGPGQSLNQPQHFGDGTRLSIL.

This clonotype was seen at least ten times. The gene calls are TRBV20-1 and TRBJ2-7; 9 positions match TRBD2. V shed 5 bases and J 6 bases; nucleotides not matched to a gene: 8. Per the germline V gene, CDR1 is DFQATT and CDR2 is SNEGSKA (reference sequence). This CDR3 region has 13 residues. CDR3 loop: CSAPLAGPFEQYF. For the CDR3, the DNA is TGCAGTGCTCCCCTAGCGGGGCCCTTCGAGCAGTACTTC.

This clonotype was seen at least ten times. V and J are TRBV7-2 and TRBJ2-3, with D maybe TRBD2 (7 bases). V was cut by 6 bases and J by 5 bases, with 18 bases left in between. The V gene's germline CDR1 is SGHTA and CDR2 FQGNSA. The CDR3 runs to 15 residues. The CDR3 loop reads CASSYGGGLGDTQYF. CDR3 nucleotides: TGTGCCAGCAGTTATGGGGGGGGCCTTGGAGATACGCAGTATTTT.

This clonotype appeared many times. The V call is TRBV7-2, the J call TRBJ1-1, with D unresolved. The V end was cut by 5 bases, the J end by 1 base, with 11 bases between. CDR1 is SGHTA, CDR2 FQGNSA, per germline. The CDR3 is made up of 14 amino acids. CDR3: CASSIFGRNTEAFF. The CDR3 coding sequence is TGTGCCAGCAGCATCTTCGGACGGAACACTGAAGCTTTCTTT.

The table lists this clonotype with many counts. The chain joins TRBV7-9 to TRBJ2-2; tentatively, D is TRBD1 (6 bases). This CDR3 contains 16 residues. The germline V and J ends were trimmed by 3 bases and 3 bases, with 14 bases remaining between them. Germline CDR1 reads SEHNR; CDR2 reads FQNEAQ (reference sequence). Written as DNA, the CDR3 is TGTGCCAGCAGCTTGGGTCAGGGGCTGGACACCGGGGAGCTGTTTTTT. The encoded protein is CASSLGQGLDTGELFF.

This clonotype was seen at least ten times. The V and J genes are TRBV6-6 and TRBJ1-3, with unresolved D. CDR3 size: 12 residues. V lost 6 bases to trimming and J lost 4 bases, with 7 bases between them. Germline V gives CDR1 MNHNY, CDR2 SVGAGI (reference sequence). Here the CDR3 reads CASRRPGNTIYF. CDR3 sequence (DNA): TGTGCCAGCAGAAGACCGGGAAACACCATATATTTT.

This clonotype was seen at least ten times. The chain carries TRBV28 and TRBJ1-3; 7 bases are shared with TRBD1. This CDR3 is built from 15 residues. With V trimmed by 6 bases and J by 2 bases, 7 bases remained unmatched. The germline gives CDR1 MDHEN, CDR2 SYDVKM. CDR3 sequence (DNA): TGTGCCAGCAGCCCCGACAGGGCCGCTGGAAACACCATATATTTT. Translating it yields CASSPDRAAGNTIYF. Variable domain in full (rest from reference TRBV28 and TRBJ1-3): DVKVTQSSRYLVKRTGEKVFLECVQDMDHENMFWYRQDPGLGLRLIYFSYDVKMKEKGDIPEGYSVSREKKERFSLILESASTNQTSMYLCASSPDRAAGNTIYFGEGSWLTVV.

Ten or more counts support this clonotype. The V and J genes are TRBV6-1 and TRBJ1-1, with D uncertain. The CDR3 length is 12 residues. Germline values: CDR1 MNHNS, CDR2 SASEGT. The V end was cut by 6 bases, the J end by 2 bases, with 7 bases between. Written as DNA, the CDR3 is TGTGCCAGCAGGAGAGTAAACACTGAAGCTTTCTTT. Protein sequence: CASRRVNTEAFF.

This clonotype has ten or more counts. The chain couples TRBV19 to TRBJ2-3, with a possible D match to TRBD2 (6 bases). The CDR3 spans 15 residues. V was shortened by 4 bases and J by 3 bases, with 14 bases between the two germline ends. Per germline, CDR1 LNHDA and CDR2 SQIVND (reference sequence). CDR3 coding DNA: TGTGCCAGTAGTACCCTAGCGAGTCATACAGATACGCAGTATTTT. It yields the protein CASSTLASHTDTQYF.

The V gene is TRBV7-2, the J gene TRBJ2-3; D is undetermined. The V end lost 4 bases, the J end lost 4 bases, and 15 bases lay between the germline ends. This CDR3 has 15 amino acids. Per germline, CDR1 SGHTA and CDR2 FQGNSA. CDR3 nucleotides: TGTGCCAGCAGCTCGGTCCCGTCCGCGGCAGATACGCAGTATTTT. Translating it yields CASSSVPSAADTQYF.

This clonotype came up many times. The J gene is TRBJ2-1, the V gene TRBV12-3 or TRBV12-4; D is unresolved. CDR3 length: 13 amino acids. Between the trimmed V and J ends, which lost 3 bases and 4 bases, there was a span of 7 bases. CDR3 residues: CASSLRIYNEQFF. The CDR3 DNA reads as TGTGCCAGCAGTTTGCGTATTTACAATGAGCAGTTCTTC.